Each of the 15 T cell receptor beta chains below was sequenced from the same sample in a study of CD8 T cells in ankylosing spondylitis (dated by TCRdb to about 2017). Study-wide findings and limitations: Blood from ankylosing spondylitis patients appeared to be characterized by a TCR beta motif composed of under 10 highly homologous amino acid variants.

To prepare the library, 5' RACE was applied. The sequencing machine was an Illumina HiSeq 2500. TCRdb itself trimmed the public reads at Q25 with fastp, ran MiXCR and retained productive beta chains. Each CDR3 protein appears once, grouped with its most common genes and DNA. The sample has 500,000 to 650,000 distinct CDR3 sequences on record, under 5.5% of them singletons. Roughly 3.5% of the sample is held by the ten biggest clonotypes. Their antigens are not known. The sample taken for sequencing was blood, either unsorted or a sorted T cell fraction (not recorded which). These receptors originate from a male donor with ankylosing spondylitis.

The chain combines TRBV4-3 with TRBJ2-1; 7 nucleotides align to TRBD1. CDR1 is LGHNA and CDR2 is YSLEER in the germline V gene. The CDR3 is 16 residues long. The J segment lost 1 base and the V segment lost 1 base, leaving 4 bases of the junction unmatched. CDR3 nucleotide sequence: TGCGCCAGCAGCCAAGGTACAGGGGATTCCTACAATGAGCAGTTCTTC. Amino acids: CASSQGTGDSYNEQFF.

This clonotype appeared many times. One end of the junction fails to match germline, which may point to a read error. The V gene is TRBV10-3, the J gene TRBJ2-1; D might be TRBD1 or TRBD2, each matching 6 bases. The V gene's germline CDR1 is ENHRY and CDR2 SYGVKD. The CDR3 is made up of 12 amino acids. CDR3 loop: CAGGISYNEQFF. For the CDR3, the DNA is TGCGCCGGGGGCATCTCCTACAATGAGCAGTTCTTC.

This clonotype was counted many times. The rearrangement uses TRBV15 and TRBJ2-7; weak D call: TRBD2 (5 bases). The germline V gene has CDR1 LNHNV and CDR2 YYDKDF (reference sequence). This CDR3 region has 14 residues. V lost 5 bases and J 2 bases, leaving 13 bases between the germline ends. The CDR3 loop reads CATSYGVGTYEQYF. The CDR3 coding sequence is TGTGCCACCAGCTATGGGGTCGGGACCTACGAGCAGTACTTC.

This clonotype turned up a few times. The chain employs TRBV11-1 and TRBJ1-6; no definite D call. V lost 2 bases, J lost 7 bases, and 6 bases lay in between. The CDR3 extends over 13 amino acids. Germline CDR1 is SGHAT and CDR2 is FQDESV (reference sequence). In nucleotides, the CDR3 is TGTGCCAGCAGCTTAAATGGCAATTCACCCCTCCACTTT. Translated, it gives CASSLNGNSPLHF.

The sample holds many counts of this clonotype. The V call is TRBV9, the J call TRBJ1-5, with D unclear. The CDR3 is 13 residues long. CDR1 is SGDLS and CDR2 is YYNGEE in the germline V gene. Trimming left V 3 bases short and J 4 bases short, with 8 bases between. For the CDR3, the DNA is TGTGCCAGCAGCGACGGTGGGAATCAGCCCCAGCATTTT. Translation: CASSDGGNQPQHF.

V usage is TRBV3-1 and J usage is TRBJ1-1; the match to TRBD1 covers 11 bases. The CDR3 loop spans 18 amino acids. V was pared by 0 bases and J by 2 bases, with 8 bases of the junction left unmatched. The germline CDR1 and CDR2 sequences are LGHDT and YNNKEL (reference sequence). As DNA, the CDR3 is TGTGCCAGCAGCCAAGATTATGCCGGACAGGGGGCAAACACTGAAGCTTTCTTT. Its protein product is CASSQDYAGQGANTEAFF. Using reference TRBV3-1 and TRBJ1-1 for the parts outside the CDR3, the full variable domain is DTAVSQTPKYLVTQMGNDKSIKCEQNLGHDTMYWYKQDSKKFLKIMFSYNNKELIINETVPNRFSPKSPDKAHLNLHINSLELGDSAVYFCASSQDYAGQGANTEAFFGQGTRLTVV.

This chain uses TRBV5-5 with TRBJ2-1; no reliable D call. V was trimmed by 4 bases and J by 6 bases, leaving 11 bases between them. This CDR3 is built from 13 residues. Germline assignment: CDR1 SGHKS and CDR2 YYEKEE (reference sequence). The CDR3 here is CASSPGRRNEQFF. The CDR3, as DNA: TGTGCCAGCAGCCCCGGGCGCCGCAATGAGCAGTTCTTC.

This clonotype was seen ten or more times. V and J are TRBV4-2 and TRBJ2-3; TRBD2 matches 9 bases. J was trimmed by 0 bases and V by 6 bases; bases with no gene match: 7. CDR3 size: 16 residues. Germline V CDR1 and CDR2: LGHNA, YNFKEQ. The CDR3 bases are TGTGCCAGCAGTTACAGCGGGGGGCCTAGCACAGATACGCAGTATTTT. Translated, it gives CASSYSGGPSTDTQYF.

This clonotype has at least ten counts. The chain combines TRBV18 with TRBJ2-1, with 7 bases aligning to TRBD2. After removal of 2 bases from V and 4 bases from J, the junction contained 5 bases not matched to a gene. This CDR3 spans 15 amino acids. Germline lookup yields CDR1 KGHSH and CDR2 LQKENI. The CDR3 region has the DNA TGTGCCAGCTCACCATTGGCTAGCGGTTACAATGAGCAGTTCTTC. Protein sequence: CASSPLASGYNEQFF.

This clonotype was detected ten times or more. This CDR3 is CAIRGAGGPYEQYF. CDR3 nucleotide sequence: TGTGCCATTAGAGGGGCGGGGGGCCCCTACGAGCAGTACTTC. The chain combines TRBV10-3 with TRBJ2-7; 8 nucleotides line up with TRBD2. J lost 2 bases, V lost 9 bases, and 9 bases had no gene match. CDR3 size: 14 residues. Germline CDR1 and CDR2: ENHRY and SYGVKD.

V is TRBV11-2 and J is TRBJ2-7; 12 bases are shared with TRBD2. The CDR3 extends over 17 amino acids. Germline-derived CDR1 and CDR2 are SGHAT and FQNNGV. The junction had 8 bases not matched to a gene; V was cut back by 0 bases and J by 5 bases. The CDR3 nucleotides read TGTGCCAGCAGCTTAGATCGGCTAGCGGGAGGGCTGCACGAGCAGTACTTC. It specifies CASSLDRLAGGLHEQYF. Full variable domain (outside the CDR3, taken from reference TRBV11-2 and TRBJ2-7): EAGVAQSPRYKIIEKRQSVAFWCNPISGHATLYWYQQILGQGPKLLIQFQNNGVVDDSQLPKDRFSAERLKGVDSTLKIQPAKLEDSAVYLCASSLDRLAGGLHEQYFGPGTRLTVT.

A note on this clonotype: A read error may explain this, as a much larger clone is one base away. The chain is built from TRBV21-1 and TRBJ2-2; the table's D gene call, TRBD1, was not cross checked with the DNA. TRBV21-1 has pseudogene status. The CDR3 totals 16 residues. This CDR3 is CASSIRAHRAGGELFF. CDR3 coding DNA: TGTGCCAGCAGCATCCGCGCCCACAGGGCTGGCGGGGAGCTGTTTTTT.

The chain recombines TRBV20-1 with TRBJ1-5, with TRBD1 as a possible D gene (6 bases). V lost 0 bases and J 4 bases, leaving 19 bases between the germline ends. CDR1 DFQATT and CDR2 SNEGSKA come from the germline V gene (reference sequence). The length of the CDR3 is 17 residues. The CDR3 region has the DNA TGCAGTGCTAGAGATATGGACAGAATTGTTGGGAATCAGCCCCAGCATTTT. Translation: CSARDMDRIVGNQPQHF.

This clonotype was counted ten times or more. The rearrangement joins TRBV6-2 or TRBV6-3 to TRBJ2-7; D unclear. The V gene lost 6 bases and the J gene lost 6 bases, with 12 bases spanning the gap. Germline assignment: CDR1 MNHEY and CDR2 SVGEGT. This CDR3 contains 12 residues. The CDR3 nucleotides read TGTGCCAGCAGACGCACTCGGGCCGAGCAGTACTTC. The encoded protein is CASRRTRAEQYF.

This clonotype has at least ten counts. The CDR3 sequence is CASSERADYGYTF. Here the CDR3 DNA reads TGTGCCAGCAGCGAACGGGCAGACTATGGCTACACCTTC. The chain recombines TRBV9 with TRBJ1-2; no firm D call. CDR3 length: 13 residues. From germline, CDR1 is SGDLS and CDR2 YYNGEE. Trimming shortened V by 3 bases and J by 3 bases, and 9 bases separated the two germline ends. Together with reference TRBV9 and TRBJ1-2, the CDR3 gives the full variable domain: DSGVTQTPKHLITATGQRVTLRCSPRSGDLSVYWYQQSLDQGLQFLIQYYNGEERAKGNILERFSAQQFPDLHSELNLSSLELGDSALYFCASSERADYGYTFGSGTRLTVV.